These 23 T cell receptor beta chains originate from one sample sequenced in a study of blood T cell repertoires in COVID-19. This table comes from immunoSEQ multiplex PCR, and its TCRdb copy is limited to in-frame clones, with some not included. Among fewer than 250,000 clones listed, over 75% were seen once. The sequencing sample was made of peripheral blood. The receptors originated from a woman aged 40 to 55 who had recovered from COVID-19.

This chain uses TRBV9 with TRBJ2-3; D is perhaps TRBD1 (6 bases). The V gene's germline CDR1 is SGDLS and CDR2 YYNGEE. The ends were cut back, 0 bases at V and 5 bases at J, with 10 bases in the middle. There are 14 residues in the CDR3. The CDR3 nucleotides are TGTGCCAGCAGCGTAGCCCCAGGGGAAGATACGCAGTATTTT. Translation gives CASSVAPGEDTQYF.

The chain employs TRBV7-6 and TRBJ2-3; possible D gene TRBD2, 5 bases. The CDR3 runs 17 residues. The V end was cut by 3 bases, the J end by 0 bases, with 16 bases between. Germline CDR1 SGHVS, CDR2 FNYEAQ. Written as DNA, the CDR3 is TGTGCCAGCAGCTTCCGGAGCGGAGCTCCTAGCACAGATACGCAGTATTTT. This gives the protein CASSFRSGAPSTDTQYF.

The V call is TRBV2, the J call TRBJ2-2; TRBD2 matches at 8 bases. Trimming took 6 bases from V and 8 from J; bases not matched to a gene: 11. CDR3 length: 15 amino acids. From germline, CDR1 is SNHLY and CDR2 FYNNEI. The CDR3 here is CASRTGGRSAGELFF. In DNA, the CDR3 is TGTGCCAGCAGAACGGGAGGGCGATCAGCGGGGGAGCTGTTTTTT.

The chain combines TRBV27 with TRBJ2-7; 10 bases agree with TRBD2. Losses at the gene ends were 8 bases for V and 3 bases for J; bases not matched to a gene: 10. From germline, CDR1 is MNHEY and CDR2 SMNVEV (reference sequence). CDR3 length: 15 amino acids. The CDR3 bases are TGTGCCAGCCTGAGGAGGGCTAGCGGGAGCTACGAGCAGTACTTC. It specifies CASLRRASGSYEQYF.

The chain links TRBV30 to TRBJ2-1, with 8 positions matching TRBD1. J gave up 4 bases and V 3 bases, and 2 bases lay outside the gene matches. This CDR3 comprises 13 residues. Germline lookup yields CDR1 GTSNPN and CDR2 SVGIG (reference sequence). The CDR3 region is CAWRGTGYNEQFF. CDR3 DNA: TGTGCCTGGAGGGGGACAGGATACAATGAGCAGTTCTTC.

The chain uses TRBV7-8 and TRBJ1-2; weak D call: TRBD1 (6 bases). Trimming removed 0 bases from V and 3 bases from J, with 8 bases in between. The length of the CDR3 is 14 residues. CDR1 and CDR2 from the germline V gene are SGHVS and FQNEAQ. The CDR3 is CASSLARQDYGYTF. The CDR3 DNA follows: TGTGCCAGCAGCTTAGCGCGACAGGACTATGGCTACACCTTC.

The V and J genes are TRBV5-1 and TRBJ2-2; D is perhaps TRBD2 (6 bases). The V end lost 0 bases, the J end lost 1 base, and 7 bases lay between the germline ends. Germline V gene data show CDR1 as SGHRS and CDR2 as YFSETQ. CDR3 length equals 15 residues. The CDR3 spells CASSLVAENTGELFF. For the CDR3, the DNA is TGCGCCAGCAGCTTGGTAGCGGAGAACACCGGGGAGCTGTTTTTT.

The V call is TRBV5-1, the J call TRBJ2-1; 9 bases map to TRBD2. Germline CDR1 and CDR2: SGHRS and YFSETQ. The CDR3 spans 15 residues. After removal of 3 bases from V and 7 bases from J, the junction contained 8 bases not matched to a gene. This CDR3 reads CASSSGGTSQNEQFF. In DNA, the CDR3 is TGCGCCAGCAGCTCCGGAGGGACTAGCCAGAATGAGCAGTTCTTC.

The rearrangement links TRBV3-1 (or the pseudogene TRBV3-2) to TRBJ1-6; a possible D gene is TRBD1 (6 bases). Trimming removed 2 bases at V and 3 bases at J, with 11 bases between. This CDR3 has 16 residues. Germline loops: CDR1 LGHDT, CDR2 YNNKEL (reference sequence). In DNA, the CDR3 is TGTGCCAGCAGCCAACCAGGGGCGGGCTATAATTCACCCCTCCACTTT. Translation: CASSQPGAGYNSPLHF.

The CDR3 loop reads CASSPSRAGGWEKLFF. DNA for the CDR3: TGTGCCAGCAGCCCATCGAGGGCAGGGGGCTGGGAAAAACTGTTTTTT. V and J are TRBV7-2 and TRBJ1-4; TRBD1 matches at 8 bases. The CDR3 is 16 residues long. CDR1 and CDR2 (germline): SGHTA, FQGNSA. The V and J ends lost 5 bases and 8 bases, in that order; junction bases with no gene match: 13. Variable domain in full (rest from reference TRBV7-2 and TRBJ1-4): GAGVSQSPSNKVTEKGKDVELRCDPISGHTALYWYRQSLGQGLEFLIYFQGNSAPDKSGLPSDRFSAERTGGSVSTLTIQRTQQEDSAVYLCASSPSRAGGWEKLFFGSGTQLSVL.

The chain has TRBV28 and TRBJ2-7, with D perhaps TRBD2 (5 bases). The CDR3 loop spans 14 amino acids. V shed 0 bases and J shed 3 bases, with 9 bases lying between them. Per germline, CDR1 MDHEN and CDR2 SYDVKM. The CDR3 DNA reads as TGTGCCAGCAGTTTATGGGACGGGGACTACGAGCAGTACTTC. It encodes CASSLWDGDYEQYF.

J is TRBJ1-2 and V is TRBV6-5; D is undetermined. The germline gives CDR1 MNHEY, CDR2 SVGAGI. V was trimmed by 3 bases and J by 6 bases, leaving 8 bases between them. The CDR3 spans 12 residues. The chain's CDR3 is CASSYTVDGYTF. The CDR3 DNA follows: TGTGCCAGCAGTTATACAGTGGATGGCTACACCTTC.

This chain uses TRBV2 with TRBJ1-6, with TRBD1 matching over 9 bases. The CDR3 has 16 amino acids. Germline loops: CDR1 SNHLY, CDR2 FYNNEI. Trimming removed 7 bases from V and 7 bases from J; junction bases left unmatched: 11. In DNA form, the CDR3 reads TGTGCCAGCAACTCCATGGACAGGGGTAGGAATTCACCCCTCCACTTT. The encoded protein is CASNSMDRGRNSPLHF.

The rearrangement links TRBV18 to TRBJ1-2, with a weak D call TRBD1 (6 bases). The V and J ends lost 1 base and 6 bases respectively, with 18 bases between them. The CDR3 runs to 16 residues. Germline V CDR1 and CDR2: KGHSH, LQKENI. The chain's CDR3 is CASSPLVTGFEDGYTF. Written as DNA, the CDR3 is TGTGCCAGCTCACCACTCGTAACAGGGTTTGAGGATGGCTACACCTTC. The full variable domain, in which reference TRBV18 and TRBJ1-2 provide the parts outside the CDR3, is NAGVMQNPRHLVRRRGQEARLRCSPMKGHSHVYWYRQLPEEGLKFMVYLQKENIIDESGMPKERFSAEFPKEGPSILRIQQVVRGDSAAYFCASSPLVTGFEDGYTFGSGTRLTVV.

CDR3 DNA sequence: TGTGCCTGGACATCCCGCCCAGGCAACAATGAGCAGTTCTTC. It codes for CAWTSRPGNNEQFF. The gene calls are TRBV30 and TRBJ2-1; D ambiguous. This CDR3 has 14 residues. Germline assignment: CDR1 GTSNPN and CDR2 SVGIG (reference sequence). V gave up 4 bases and J gave up 5 bases, with 15 bases separating them. Supplemented by reference TRBV30 and TRBJ2-1, the full variable domain reads SQTIHQWPATLVQPVGSPLSLECTVEGTSNPNLYWYRQAAGRGLQLLFYSVGIGQISSEVPQNLSASRPQDRQFILSSKKLLLSDSGFYLCAWTSRPGNNEQFFGPGTRLTVL.

The sample holds a few counts of this clone. V usage is TRBV7-6 and J usage is TRBJ2-1, with 7 bases identical to TRBD1. The CDR3 spans 16 residues. Germline CDR1 is SGHVS and CDR2 is FNYEAQ. The V segment lost 5 bases and the J segment 1 base; nucleotides outside the gene matches: 8. The CDR3 loop is CASSPTGVGSYNEQFF. The CDR3 coding sequence is TGTGCCAGCAGCCCAACAGGGGTCGGGTCCTACAATGAGCAGTTCTTC. Drawing the rest from reference TRBV7-6 and TRBJ2-1, the complete variable domain is GAGVSQSPRYKVTKRGQDVALRCDPISGHVSLYWYRQALGQGPEFLTYFNYEAQQDKSGLPNDRFSAERPEGSISTLTIQRTEQRDSAMYRCASSPTGVGSYNEQFFGPGTRLTVL.

This chain uses TRBV7-2 with TRBJ1-1; TRBD1 matches 7 bases. Germline V gene sequence: CDR1 SGHTA, CDR2 FQGNSA. J lost 1 base, V lost 7 bases, and 9 bases had no gene match. The CDR3 contains 15 residues. CDR3 DNA: TGTGCCAGCACCGTACAGGGGTATGGGAACACTGAAGCTTTCTTT. Encoded protein: CASTVQGYGNTEAFF.

The J gene is TRBJ1-5, the V gene TRBV7-8; D uncertain. The germline gives CDR1 SGHVS, CDR2 FQNEAQ. V lost 5 bases, J lost 0 bases, and 23 bases lay in between. The CDR3 spans 19 residues. The CDR3 spells CASSQRRETNEYSNQPQHF. The CDR3 nucleotides are TGTGCCAGCAGCCAGCGGAGGGAGACAAACGAATATAGCAATCAGCCCCAGCATTTT.

This clone was counted once. This chain joins TRBV4-2 and TRBJ2-7, with D possibly TRBD1 on 7 matching bases. V was clipped by 1 base and J by 1 base, with 11 bases between them. Germline V gene data show CDR1 as LGHNA and CDR2 as YNFKEQ. The CDR3 covers 15 residues. CDR3 in amino acids: CASSQGTGLSYEQYF. CDR3 DNA: TGTGCCAGCAGCCAAGGGACAGGACTATCCTACGAGCAGTACTTC.

The V and J genes are TRBV25-1 and TRBJ1-6; D unresolved. The CDR3 spans 12 residues. V was trimmed by 3 bases and J by 7 bases, leaving 4 bases between them. CDR1 and CDR2 from the germline V gene are MGHDK and SYGVNS. The DNA of the CDR3 is TGTGCCAGCAGTGACGAGAATTCACCCCTCCACTTT. Its translation: CASSDENSPLHF.

This clone was detected once. The rearrangement joins TRBV27 to TRBJ1-1, with a weak D call TRBD1 (5 bases). The length of the CDR3 is 14 residues. The V end was cut by 5 bases, the J end by 1 base, with 11 bases between. Germline V gene lookup returns CDR1 MNHEY and CDR2 SMNVEV (reference sequence). The CDR3 loop reads CASSPLQGNTEAFF. For the CDR3, the DNA is TGTGCCAGCAGTCCCCTTCAGGGGAACACTGAAGCTTTCTTT.

This chain uses TRBV14 with TRBJ2-5; D not resolved. The length of the CDR3 is 14 residues. V was shortened by 3 bases and J by 5 bases, with 13 bases between the two germline ends. Germline V gene lookup returns CDR1 SGHDN and CDR2 FVKESK. This CDR3 is CASSQNPEVETQYF. The DNA for the CDR3 is TGTGCCAGCAGCCAGAACCCCGAGGTGGAGACCCAGTACTTC. Together with reference TRBV14 and TRBJ2-5, the CDR3 gives the full variable domain: EAGVTQFPSHSVIEKGQTVTLRCDPISGHDNLYWYRRVMGKEIKFLLHFVKESKQDESGMPNNRFLAERTGGTYSTLKVQPAELEDSGVYFCASSQNPEVETQYFGPGTRLLVL.

The V call is TRBV28, the J call TRBJ1-3; possible D gene TRBD1, 6 bases. The CDR3 covers 16 residues. The germline CDR1 and CDR2 sequences are MDHEN and SYDVKM. V was clipped by 5 bases and J by 0 bases, with 14 bases between them. The CDR3 region is CASSPSGHLSGNTIYF. Here the CDR3 DNA reads TGTGCCAGCAGTCCCTCGGGACATCTCTCTGGAAACACCATATATTTT.